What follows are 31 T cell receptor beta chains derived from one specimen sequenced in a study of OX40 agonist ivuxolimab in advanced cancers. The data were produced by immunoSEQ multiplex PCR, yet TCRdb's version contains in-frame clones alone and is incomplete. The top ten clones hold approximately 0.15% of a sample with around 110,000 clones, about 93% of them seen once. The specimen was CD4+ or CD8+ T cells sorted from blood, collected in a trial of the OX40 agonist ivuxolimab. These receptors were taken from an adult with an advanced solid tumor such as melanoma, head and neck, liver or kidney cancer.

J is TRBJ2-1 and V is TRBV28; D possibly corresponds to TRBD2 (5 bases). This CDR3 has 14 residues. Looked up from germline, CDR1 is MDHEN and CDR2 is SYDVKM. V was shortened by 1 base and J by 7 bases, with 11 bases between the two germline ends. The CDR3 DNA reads TGTGCCAGCAGTTTATTGGGAAGAGGGAATGAGCAGTTCTTC. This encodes CASSLLGRGNEQFF.

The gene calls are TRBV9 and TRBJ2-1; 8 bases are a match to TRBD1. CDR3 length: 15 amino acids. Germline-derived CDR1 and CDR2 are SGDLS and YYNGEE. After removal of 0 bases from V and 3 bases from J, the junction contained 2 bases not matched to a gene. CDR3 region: CASSVGDRIYNEQFF. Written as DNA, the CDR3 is TGTGCCAGCAGCGTAGGGGACAGGATCTACAATGAGCAGTTCTTC. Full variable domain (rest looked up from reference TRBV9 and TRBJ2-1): DSGVTQTPKHLITATGQRVTLRCSPRSGDLSVYWYQQSLDQGLQFLIQYYNGEERAKGNILERFSAQQFPDLHSELNLSSLELGDSALYFCASSVGDRIYNEQFFGPGTRLTVL.

This CDR3 reads CASIGGPLSNTGELFF. The CDR3 nucleotides are TGTGCCAGCATCGGGGGCCCCCTATCGAACACCGGGGAGCTGTTTTTT. The chain links TRBV2 to TRBJ2-2; D is possibly TRBD1 or TRBD2 (6 bases each). The germline V gene has CDR1 SNHLY and CDR2 FYNNEI. Trimming cost V 7 bases and J 0 bases, with 15 bases left between them. There are 16 residues in the CDR3.

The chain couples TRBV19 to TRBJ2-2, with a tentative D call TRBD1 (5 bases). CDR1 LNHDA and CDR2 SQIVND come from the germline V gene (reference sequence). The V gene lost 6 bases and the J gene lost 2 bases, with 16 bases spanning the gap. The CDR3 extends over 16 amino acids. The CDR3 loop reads CASSPSWTSNTGELFF. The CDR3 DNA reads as TGTGCCAGTAGCCCCTCGTGGACAAGTAACACCGGGGAGCTGTTTTTT.

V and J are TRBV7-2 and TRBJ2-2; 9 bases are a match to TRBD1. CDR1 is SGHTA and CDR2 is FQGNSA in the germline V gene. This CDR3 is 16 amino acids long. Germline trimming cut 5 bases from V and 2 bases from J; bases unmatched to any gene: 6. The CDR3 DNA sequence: TGTGCCAGCAGCGCAGGGACAGGGCTTAACACCGGGGAGCTGTTTTTT. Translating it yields CASSAGTGLNTGELFF.

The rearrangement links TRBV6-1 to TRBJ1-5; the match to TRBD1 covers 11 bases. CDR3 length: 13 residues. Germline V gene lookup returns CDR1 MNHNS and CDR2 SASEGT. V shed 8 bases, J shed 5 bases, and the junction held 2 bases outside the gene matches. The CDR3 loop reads CASLGQGDQPQHF. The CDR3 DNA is TGTGCCAGCTTGGGACAGGGGGATCAGCCCCAGCATTTT.

The CDR3 nucleotides read TGTGCCAGCAGCCAGGGACAGGTTAACACTAACTATGGCTACACCTTC. Its protein is CASSQGQVNTNYGYTF. This chain links TRBV5-4 with TRBJ1-2; 8 nucleotides agree with TRBD1. The CDR3 has 16 amino acids. V lost 4 bases and J lost 0; bases outside the gene matches: 8. Germline V gene lookup returns CDR1 SGHNT and CDR2 YYREEE (reference sequence).

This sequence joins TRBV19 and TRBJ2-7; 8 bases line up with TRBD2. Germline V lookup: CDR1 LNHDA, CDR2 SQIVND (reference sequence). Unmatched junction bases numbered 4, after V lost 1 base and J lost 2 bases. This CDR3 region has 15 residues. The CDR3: CASSIVGGGTYEQYF. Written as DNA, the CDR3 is TGTGCCAGTAGTATAGTGGGCGGGGGGACCTACGAGCAGTACTTC.

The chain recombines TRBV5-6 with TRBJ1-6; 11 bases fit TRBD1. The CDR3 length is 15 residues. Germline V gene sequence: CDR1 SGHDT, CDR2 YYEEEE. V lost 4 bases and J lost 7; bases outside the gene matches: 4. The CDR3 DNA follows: TGTGCCAGCAGCGGAAGGACAGGGGGCAATTCACCCCTCCACTTT. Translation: CASSGRTGGNSPLHF.

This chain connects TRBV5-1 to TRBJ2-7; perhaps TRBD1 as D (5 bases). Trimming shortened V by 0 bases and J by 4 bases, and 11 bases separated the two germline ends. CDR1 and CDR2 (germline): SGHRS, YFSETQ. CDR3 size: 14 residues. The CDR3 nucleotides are TGCGCCAGCAGCTTGGAGGGGTCCGGGTACGAGCAGTACTTC. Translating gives CASSLEGSGYEQYF.

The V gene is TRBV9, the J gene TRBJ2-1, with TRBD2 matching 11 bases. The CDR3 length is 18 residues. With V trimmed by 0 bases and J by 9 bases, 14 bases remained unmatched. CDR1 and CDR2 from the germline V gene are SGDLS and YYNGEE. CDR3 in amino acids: CASSVGASGRQWAGEQFF. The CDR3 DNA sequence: TGTGCCAGCAGCGTAGGGGCTAGCGGGAGGCAGTGGGCAGGTGAGCAGTTCTTC.

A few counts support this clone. CDR3 sequence reads: CASSVAKGMNTEAFF. The DNA of the CDR3 is TGTGCCAGCAGCGTAGCGAAAGGGATGAACACTGAAGCTTTCTTT. This chain connects TRBV9 to TRBJ1-1; D is undetermined. Between the trimmed V and J ends, which lost 0 bases and 0 bases, there was a span of 9 bases. CDR3 size: 15 residues. Germline lookup yields CDR1 SGDLS and CDR2 YYNGEE.

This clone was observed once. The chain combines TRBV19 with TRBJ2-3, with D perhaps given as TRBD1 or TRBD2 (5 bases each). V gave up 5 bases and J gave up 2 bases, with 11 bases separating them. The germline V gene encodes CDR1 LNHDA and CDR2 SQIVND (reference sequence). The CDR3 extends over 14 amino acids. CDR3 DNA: TGTGCCAGTAGTCCCGGGGACGTCACAGATACGCAGTATTTT. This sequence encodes CASSPGDVTDTQYF.

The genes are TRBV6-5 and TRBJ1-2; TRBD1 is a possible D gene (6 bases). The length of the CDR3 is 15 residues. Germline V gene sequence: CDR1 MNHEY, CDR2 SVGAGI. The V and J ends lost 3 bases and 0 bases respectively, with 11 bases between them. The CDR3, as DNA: TGTGCCAGCAGTTATACAGGGCGAGCTAACTATGGCTACACCTTC. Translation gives CASSYTGRANYGYTF.

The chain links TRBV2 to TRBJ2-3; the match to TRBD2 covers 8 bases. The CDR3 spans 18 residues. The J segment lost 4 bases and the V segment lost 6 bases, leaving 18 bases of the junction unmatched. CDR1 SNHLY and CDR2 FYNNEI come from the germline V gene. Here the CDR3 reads CASSQGRGATVGADTQYF. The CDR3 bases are TGTGCCAGCAGCCAGGGGCGGGGGGCTACTGTGGGCGCAGATACGCAGTATTTT.

The DNA of the CDR3 is TGTGCCAGCAGCCGACGTCGGACGGGGGGGTACGAGCAGTACTTC. It is translated as CASSRRRTGGYEQYF. The genes are TRBV7-2 and TRBJ2-7; 8 nucleotides match TRBD2. Germline CDR1 is SGHTA and CDR2 is FQGNSA. The CDR3 is 15 residues long. V gave up 5 bases and J gave up 4 bases; unmatched junction bases: 10. The full variable domain, completed using reference TRBV7-2 and TRBJ2-7, is GAGVSQSPSNKVTEKGKDVELRCDPISGHTALYWYRQSLGQGLEFLIYFQGNSAPDKSGLPSDRFSAERTGGSVSTLTIQRTQQEDSAVYLCASSRRRTGGYEQYFGPGTRLTVT.

DNA of the CDR3: TGTGCCAGCAGTTTGGGACGGAGGAGCTCCTATAATTCACCCCTCCACTTT. It encodes CASSLGRRSSYNSPLHF. The chain is built from TRBV2 and TRBJ1-6, with a tentative D call TRBD1 (5 bases). The CDR3 consists of 17 residues. Looked up from germline, CDR1 is SNHLY and CDR2 is FYNNEI. The V end lost 5 bases, the J end lost 0 bases, and 14 bases lay between the germline ends.

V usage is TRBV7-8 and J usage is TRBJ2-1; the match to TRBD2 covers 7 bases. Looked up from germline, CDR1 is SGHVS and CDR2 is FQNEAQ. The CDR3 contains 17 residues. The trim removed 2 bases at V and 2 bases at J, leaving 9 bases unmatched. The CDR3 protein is CASSLPRRLAPYNEQFF. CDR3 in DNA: TGTGCCAGCAGCTTACCTAGAAGACTAGCCCCCTACAATGAGCAGTTCTTC.

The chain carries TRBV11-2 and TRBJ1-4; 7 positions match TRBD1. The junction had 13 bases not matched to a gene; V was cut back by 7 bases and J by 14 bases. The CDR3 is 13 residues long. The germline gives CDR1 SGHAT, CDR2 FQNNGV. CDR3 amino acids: CASNKRRTGRLFF. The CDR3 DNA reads TGTGCCAGCAACAAACGAAGGACAGGACGGCTGTTTTTT.

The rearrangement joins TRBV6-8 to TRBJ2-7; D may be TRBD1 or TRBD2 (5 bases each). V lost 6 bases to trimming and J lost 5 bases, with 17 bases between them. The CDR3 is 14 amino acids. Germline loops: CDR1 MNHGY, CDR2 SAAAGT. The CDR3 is CASSRPPPGHEQYF. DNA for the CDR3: TGTGCCAGCAGCCGGCCCCCACCGGGACACGAGCAGTACTTC.

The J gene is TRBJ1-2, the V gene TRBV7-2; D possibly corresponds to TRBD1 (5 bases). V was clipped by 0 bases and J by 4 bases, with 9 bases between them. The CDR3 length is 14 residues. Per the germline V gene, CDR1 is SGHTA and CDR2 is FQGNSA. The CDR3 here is CASSLAFQGYGYTF. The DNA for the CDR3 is TGTGCCAGCAGCTTAGCGTTCCAGGGCTATGGCTACACCTTC.

This CDR3 is CASSLADRFTGELFF. The CDR3 region has the DNA TGTGCCAGCAGCCTGGCGGACAGGTTCACCGGGGAGCTGTTTTTT. The chain carries TRBV5-6 and TRBJ2-2; TRBD1 matches 7 bases. J was trimmed by 4 bases and V by 4 bases; bases with no gene match: 7. Germline V gene lookup returns CDR1 SGHDT and CDR2 YYEEEE. The CDR3 spans 15 residues.

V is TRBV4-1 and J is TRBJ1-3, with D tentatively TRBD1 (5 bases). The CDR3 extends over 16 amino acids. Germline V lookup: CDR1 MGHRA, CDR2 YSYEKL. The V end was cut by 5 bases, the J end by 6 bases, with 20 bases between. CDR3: CASSYSPKEGQNTIYF. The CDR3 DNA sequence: TGCGCCAGCAGCTATTCCCCCAAGGAAGGACAAAACACCATATATTTT.

The CDR3 DNA follows: TGTGCCAGCAGTTACTCACAGGGCAATCAGCCCCAGCATTTT. The encoded protein is CASSYSQGNQPQHF. The chain has TRBV6-5 and TRBJ1-5; tentative D call: TRBD1 (5 bases). The germline V gene encodes CDR1 MNHEY and CDR2 SVGAGI. The ends were cut back, 0 bases at V and 2 bases at J, with 5 bases in the middle. This CDR3 is built from 14 residues.

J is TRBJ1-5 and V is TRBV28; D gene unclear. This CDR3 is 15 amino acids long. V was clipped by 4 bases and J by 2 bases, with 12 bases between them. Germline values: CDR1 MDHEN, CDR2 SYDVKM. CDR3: CASSSGRRGNQPQHF. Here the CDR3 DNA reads TGTGCCAGCAGTTCCGGACGTAGGGGCAATCAGCCCCAGCATTTT.

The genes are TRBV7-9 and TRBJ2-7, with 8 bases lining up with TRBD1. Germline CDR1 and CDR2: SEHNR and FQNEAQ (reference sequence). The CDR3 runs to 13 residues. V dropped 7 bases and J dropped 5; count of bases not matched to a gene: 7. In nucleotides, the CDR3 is TGTGCCAGCACAAGCAGGGGGCCGGACGAGCAGTACTTC. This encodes CASTSRGPDEQYF.

As DNA, the CDR3 is TGTGCTAGTGGTCGGCCTAGCGGGGGAACAGATACGCAGTATTTT. Protein sequence: CASGRPSGGTDTQYF. The chain couples TRBV12-5 to TRBJ2-3; 10 bases are a match to TRBD2. The CDR3 is 15 residues long. CDR1 and CDR2 from the germline V gene are LGHNT and FRNRAP. V gave up 5 bases and J gave up 3 bases; unmatched junction bases: 5.

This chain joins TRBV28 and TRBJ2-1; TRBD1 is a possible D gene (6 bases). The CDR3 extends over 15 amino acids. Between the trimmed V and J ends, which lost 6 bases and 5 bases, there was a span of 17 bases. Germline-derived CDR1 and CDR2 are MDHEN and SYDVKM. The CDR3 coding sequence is TGTGCCAGCAGCCTACGGGACAATCCCAACAATGAGCAGTTCTTC. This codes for CASSLRDNPNNEQFF.

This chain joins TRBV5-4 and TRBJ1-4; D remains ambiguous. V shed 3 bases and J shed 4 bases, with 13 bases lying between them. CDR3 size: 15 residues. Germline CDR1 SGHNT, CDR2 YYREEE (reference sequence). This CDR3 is CASSSGGVGNEKLFF. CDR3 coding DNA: TGTGCCAGCAGCTCGGGTGGTGTGGGTAATGAAAAACTGTTTTTT.

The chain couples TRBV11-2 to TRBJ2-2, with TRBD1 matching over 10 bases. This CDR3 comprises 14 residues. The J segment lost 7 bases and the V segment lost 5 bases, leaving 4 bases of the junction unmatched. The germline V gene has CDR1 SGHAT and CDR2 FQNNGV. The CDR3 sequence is CASSGQGDIGELFF. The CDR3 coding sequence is TGTGCCAGCAGCGGACAGGGGGATATCGGGGAGCTGTTTTTT.

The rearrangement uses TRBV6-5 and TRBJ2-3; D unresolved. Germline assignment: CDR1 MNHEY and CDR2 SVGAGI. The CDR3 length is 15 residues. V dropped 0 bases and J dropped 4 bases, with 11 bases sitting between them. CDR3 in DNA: TGTGCCAGCAGTTACTCCCCTCTCACCGCAGATACGCAGTATTTT. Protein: CASSYSPLTADTQYF.